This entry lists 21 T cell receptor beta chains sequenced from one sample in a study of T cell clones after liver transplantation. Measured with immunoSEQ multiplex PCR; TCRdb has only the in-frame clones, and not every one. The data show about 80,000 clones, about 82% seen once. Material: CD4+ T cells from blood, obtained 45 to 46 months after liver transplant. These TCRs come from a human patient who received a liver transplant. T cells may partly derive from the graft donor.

The CDR3 nucleotides read TGTGCCAGTAGGGCCCCGGGACAGCACGCTTTCTTT. Translating it yields CASRAPGQHAFF. The gene calls are TRBV19 and TRBJ1-1, with TRBD1 identical over 7 bases. Germline CDR1 reads LNHDA; CDR2 reads SQIVND (reference sequence). The CDR3 consists of 12 residues. J gave up 11 bases and V 6 bases, and 9 bases lay outside the gene matches. Complete variable domain (other parts from reference TRBV19 and TRBJ1-1): DGGITQSPKYLFRKEGQNVTLSCEQNLNHDAMYWYRQDPGQGLRLIYYSQIVNDFQKGDIAEGYSVSREKKESFPLTVTSAQKNPTAFYLCASRAPGQHAFFGQGTRLTVV.

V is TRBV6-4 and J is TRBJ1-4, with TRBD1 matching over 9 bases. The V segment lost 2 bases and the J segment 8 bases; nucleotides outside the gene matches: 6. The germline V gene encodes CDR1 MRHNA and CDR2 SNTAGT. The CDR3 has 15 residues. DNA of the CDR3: TGTGCCAGCAGTGACGACAGGGGGAAAAGAGAAAAACTGTTTTTT. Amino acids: CASSDDRGKREKLFF.

CDR3 coding DNA: TGCGCCAGCAGCCAAGACAAGAGGGGGAGGGCCCGTGAGACCCAGTACTTC. It specifies CASSQDKRGRARETQYF. V is TRBV4-1 and J is TRBJ2-5, with D perhaps matching TRBD2 (7 bases). Trimming took 0 bases from V and 5 from J, leaving 19 bases between them. From germline, CDR1 is MGHRA and CDR2 YSYEKL. CDR3 length equals 17 residues.

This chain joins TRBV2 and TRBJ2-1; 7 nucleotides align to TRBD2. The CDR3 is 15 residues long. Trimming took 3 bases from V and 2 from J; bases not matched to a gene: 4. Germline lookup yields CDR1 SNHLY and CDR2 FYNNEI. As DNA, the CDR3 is TGTGCCAGCAGTGATCGGGGGGAAGCCTACAATGAGCAGTTCTTC. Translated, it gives CASSDRGEAYNEQFF.

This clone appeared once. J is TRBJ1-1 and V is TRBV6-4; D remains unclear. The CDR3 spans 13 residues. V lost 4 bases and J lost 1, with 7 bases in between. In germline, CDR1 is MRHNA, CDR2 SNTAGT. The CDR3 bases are TGTGCCAGCAGTGTAAATCAGAACACTGAAGCTTTCTTT. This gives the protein CASSVNQNTEAFF.

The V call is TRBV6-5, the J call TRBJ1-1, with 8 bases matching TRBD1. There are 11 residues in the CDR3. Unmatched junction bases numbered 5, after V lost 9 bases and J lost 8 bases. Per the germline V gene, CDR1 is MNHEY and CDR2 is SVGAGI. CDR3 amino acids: CASGQGTEAFF. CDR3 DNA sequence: TGTGCCAGTGGACAGGGAACGGAAGCTTTCTTT.

The CDR3 nucleotides are TGTGCCAGCAGCTTAATCCAGGGGAACACTGAAGCTTTCTTT. It specifies CASSLIQGNTEAFF. The chain carries TRBV7-8 and TRBJ1-1; a possible D gene is TRBD1 (5 bases). Germline CDR1 is SGHVS and CDR2 is FQNEAQ. This CDR3 is 14 amino acids long. The germline V and J ends were trimmed by 2 bases and 1 base, with 8 bases remaining between them. Variable domain in full (rest from reference TRBV7-8 and TRBJ1-1): GAGVSQSPRYKVAKRGQDVALRCDPISGHVSLFWYQQALGQGPEFLTYFQNEAQLDKSGLPSDRFFAERPEGSVSTLKIQRTQQEDSAVYLCASSLIQGNTEAFFGQGTRLTVV.

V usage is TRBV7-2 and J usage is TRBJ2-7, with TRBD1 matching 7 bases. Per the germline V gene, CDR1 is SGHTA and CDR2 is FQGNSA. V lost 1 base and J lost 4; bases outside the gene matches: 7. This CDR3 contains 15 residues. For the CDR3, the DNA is TGTGCCAGCAGCTTAGGGGTTGGGACAGCTTACGAGCAGTACTTC. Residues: CASSLGVGTAYEQYF.

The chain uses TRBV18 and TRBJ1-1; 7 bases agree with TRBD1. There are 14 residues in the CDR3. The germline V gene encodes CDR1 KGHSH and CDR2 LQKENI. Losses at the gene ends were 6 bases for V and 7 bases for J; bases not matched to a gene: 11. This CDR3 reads CASSRQGRRGEAFF. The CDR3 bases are TGTGCCAGCTCGCGACAGGGAAGAAGGGGTGAAGCTTTCTTT.

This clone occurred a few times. CDR3 sequence (DNA): TGTGCCAGCAGGAGAACTCTCTATGGCTACACCTTC. This gives the protein CASRRTLYGYTF. This sequence joins TRBV6-5 and TRBJ1-2, with D unclear. Trimming shortened V by 6 bases and J by 4 bases, and 9 bases separated the two germline ends. CDR1 and CDR2 (germline): MNHEY, SVGAGI. CDR3 size: 12 residues.

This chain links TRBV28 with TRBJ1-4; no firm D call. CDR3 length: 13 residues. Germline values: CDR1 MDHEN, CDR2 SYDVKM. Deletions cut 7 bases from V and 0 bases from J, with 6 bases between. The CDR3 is CASISSTNEKLFF. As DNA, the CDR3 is TGTGCCAGCATATCGTCAACTAATGAAAAACTGTTTTTT.

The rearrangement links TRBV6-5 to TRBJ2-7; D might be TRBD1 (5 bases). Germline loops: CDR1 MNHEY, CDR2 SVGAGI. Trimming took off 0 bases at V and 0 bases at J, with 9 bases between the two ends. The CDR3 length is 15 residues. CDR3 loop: CASSYSTVYSYEQYF. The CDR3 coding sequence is TGTGCCAGCAGTTACTCGACAGTTTACTCCTACGAGCAGTACTTC.

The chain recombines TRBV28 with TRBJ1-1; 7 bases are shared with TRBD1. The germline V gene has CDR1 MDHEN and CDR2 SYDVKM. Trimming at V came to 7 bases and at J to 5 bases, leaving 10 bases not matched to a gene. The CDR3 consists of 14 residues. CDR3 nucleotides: TGTGCCAGCACTTCAGGGGGAGGTAGGACTGAAGCTTTCTTT. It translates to CASTSGGGRTEAFF. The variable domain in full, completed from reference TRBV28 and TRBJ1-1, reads DVKVTQSSRYLVKRTGEKVFLECVQDMDHENMFWYRQDPGLGLRLIYFSYDVKMKEKGDIPEGYSVSREKKERFSLILESASTNQTSMYLCASTSGGGRTEAFFGQGTRLTVV.

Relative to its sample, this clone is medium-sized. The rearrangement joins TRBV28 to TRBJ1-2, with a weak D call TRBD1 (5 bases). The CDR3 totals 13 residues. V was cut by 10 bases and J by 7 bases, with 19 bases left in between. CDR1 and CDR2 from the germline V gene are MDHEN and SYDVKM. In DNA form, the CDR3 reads TGTGCCACGCGGAGAGGAGGGGCTGGTGGCTACACCTTC. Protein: CATRRGGAGGYTF.

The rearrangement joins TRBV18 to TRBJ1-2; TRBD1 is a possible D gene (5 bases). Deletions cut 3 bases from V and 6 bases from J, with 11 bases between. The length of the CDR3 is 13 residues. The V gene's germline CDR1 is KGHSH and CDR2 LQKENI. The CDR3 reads CASSPVPGDGYTF. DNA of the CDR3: TGTGCCAGCTCACCCGTCCCGGGGGATGGCTACACCTTC.

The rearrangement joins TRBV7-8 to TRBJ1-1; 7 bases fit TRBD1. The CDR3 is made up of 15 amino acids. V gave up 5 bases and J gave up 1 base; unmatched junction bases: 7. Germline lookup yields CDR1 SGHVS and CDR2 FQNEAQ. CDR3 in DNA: TGTGCCAGCAGCCGCTTAGGGACAGCGAACACTGAAGCTTTCTTT. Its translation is CASSRLGTANTEAFF.

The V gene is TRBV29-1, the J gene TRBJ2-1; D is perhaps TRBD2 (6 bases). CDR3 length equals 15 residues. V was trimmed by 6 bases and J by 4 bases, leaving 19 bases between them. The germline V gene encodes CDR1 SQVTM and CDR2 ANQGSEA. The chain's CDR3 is CSVGPRLANYNEQFF. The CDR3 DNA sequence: TGCAGCGTAGGTCCCAGGCTAGCGAATTACAATGAGCAGTTCTTC.

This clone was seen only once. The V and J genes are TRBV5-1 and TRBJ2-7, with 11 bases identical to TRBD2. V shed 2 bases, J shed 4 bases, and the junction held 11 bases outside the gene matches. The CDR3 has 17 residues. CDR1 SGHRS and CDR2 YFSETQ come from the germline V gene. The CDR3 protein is CASSLSGTSGRLYEQYF. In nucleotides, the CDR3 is TGCGCCAGCAGCTTAAGTGGAACTAGCGGGAGACTTTACGAGCAGTACTTC.

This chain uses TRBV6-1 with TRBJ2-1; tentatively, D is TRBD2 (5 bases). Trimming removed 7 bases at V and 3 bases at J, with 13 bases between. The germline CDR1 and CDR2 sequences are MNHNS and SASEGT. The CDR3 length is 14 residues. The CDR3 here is CASNWGADYNEQFF. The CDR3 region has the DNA TGTGCCAGCAACTGGGGAGCCGACTACAATGAGCAGTTCTTC.

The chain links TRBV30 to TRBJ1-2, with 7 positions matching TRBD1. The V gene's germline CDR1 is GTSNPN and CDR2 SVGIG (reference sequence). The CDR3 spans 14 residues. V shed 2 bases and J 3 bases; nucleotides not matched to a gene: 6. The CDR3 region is CAWSYIGTDYGYTF. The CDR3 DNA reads TGTGCCTGGAGTTACATCGGGACAGACTATGGCTACACCTTC.

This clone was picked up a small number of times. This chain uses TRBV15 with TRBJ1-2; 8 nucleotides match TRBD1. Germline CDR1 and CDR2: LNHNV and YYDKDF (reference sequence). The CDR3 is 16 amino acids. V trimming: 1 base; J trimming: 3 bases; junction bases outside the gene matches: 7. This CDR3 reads CATSRATLTGDYGYTF. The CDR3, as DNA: TGTGCCACCAGCAGAGCAACTTTGACAGGGGACTATGGCTACACCTTC.